This entry is about one TCR beta chain. It was with 60 Vbeta and 13 Jbeta primers that the PCR ran. TCRdb's copy holds only in-frame clones and misses some; the assay was immunoSEQ multiplex PCR. The table lists 150,000 to 200,000 clones, approximately 81% of them singletons, with approximately 2.4% in the top ten. These data are taken from a study of cytomegalovirus exposure and HLA in healthy donors. Germline V gives CDR1 MGHRA, CDR2 YSYEKL. V gave up 6 bases and J gave up 4 bases, with 13 bases separating them. The CDR3 length is 15 residues. What was sequenced was PBMCs. The receptor was isolated from a woman between 45 and 65 years old in good health and CMV-seronegative. The chain joins TRBV4-1 to TRBJ2-6; D remains unclear. DNA of the CDR3: TGCGCCAGCAGACTATCGCGTACCGGGGCCAACGTCCTGACTTTC. The encoded protein is CASRLSRTGANVLTF.